This T cell receptor beta chain is from a study of response to subunit inactivated influenza vaccine. From the RT-PCR reads, TCRdb called clonotypes with MiXCR, one entry per CDR3 protein. The sample yields about half a million distinct CDR3 sequences, about 25% seen once. The germline V gene encodes CDR1 SEHNR and CDR2 FQNEAQ (reference sequence). The CDR3 sequence is 15 residues long. V lost 1 base and J 3 bases, leaving 10 bases between the germline ends. This clonotype occurred a few times. The sequences come from CD4+ T cells sorted from PBMCs, collected approximately 5 days after vaccination. V and J are TRBV7-9 and TRBJ2-1, with D perhaps matching TRBD1 (6 bases). This clonotype originated in a man aged 45-60 years who received an inactivated influenza vaccine. In DNA form, the CDR3 reads TGTGCCAGCAGCTTAGATGTAGGGGGCTACAATGAGCAGTTCTTC. Protein: CASSLDVGGYNEQFF.